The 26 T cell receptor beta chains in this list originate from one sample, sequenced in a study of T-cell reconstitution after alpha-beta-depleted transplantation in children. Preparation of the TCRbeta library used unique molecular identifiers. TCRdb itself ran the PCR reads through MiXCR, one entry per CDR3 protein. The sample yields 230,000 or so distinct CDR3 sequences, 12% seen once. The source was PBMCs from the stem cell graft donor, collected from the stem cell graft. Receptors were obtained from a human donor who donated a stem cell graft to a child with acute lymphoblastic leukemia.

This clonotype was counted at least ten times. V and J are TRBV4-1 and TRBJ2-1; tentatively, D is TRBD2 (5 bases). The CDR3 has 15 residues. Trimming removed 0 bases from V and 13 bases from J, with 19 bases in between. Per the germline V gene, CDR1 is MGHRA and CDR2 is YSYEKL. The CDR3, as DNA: TGCGCCAGCAGCCAAGAAAGACCTAGGGAGCAAGAACAGTTCTTC. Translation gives CASSQERPREQEQFF.

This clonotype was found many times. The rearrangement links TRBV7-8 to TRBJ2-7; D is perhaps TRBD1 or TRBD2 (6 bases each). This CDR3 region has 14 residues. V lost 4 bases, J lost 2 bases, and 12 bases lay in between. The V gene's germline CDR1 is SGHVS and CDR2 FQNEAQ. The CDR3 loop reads CASSSGDFAYEQYF. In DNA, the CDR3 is TGTGCCAGCAGCTCAGGGGACTTCGCCTACGAGCAGTACTTC.

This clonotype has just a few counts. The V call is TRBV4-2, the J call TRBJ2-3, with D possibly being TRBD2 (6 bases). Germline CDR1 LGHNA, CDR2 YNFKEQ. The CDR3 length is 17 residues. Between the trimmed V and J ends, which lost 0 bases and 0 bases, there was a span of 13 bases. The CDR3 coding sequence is TGTGCCAGCAGCCAAGACGGGCGCGGGGTTAGCACAGATACGCAGTATTTT. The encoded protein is CASSQDGRGVSTDTQYF.

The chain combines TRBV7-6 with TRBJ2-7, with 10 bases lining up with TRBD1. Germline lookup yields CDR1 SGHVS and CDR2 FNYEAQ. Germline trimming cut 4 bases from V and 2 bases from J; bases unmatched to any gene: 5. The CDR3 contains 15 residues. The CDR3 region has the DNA TGTGCCAGCAGCTCAGGGACAGGGGTTCCCTACGAGCAGTACTTC. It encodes CASSSGTGVPYEQYF.

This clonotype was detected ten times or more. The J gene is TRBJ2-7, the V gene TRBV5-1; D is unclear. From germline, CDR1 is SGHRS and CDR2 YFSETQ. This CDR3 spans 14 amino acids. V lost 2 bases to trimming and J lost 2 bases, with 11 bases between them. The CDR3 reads CASSFKSRAYEQYF. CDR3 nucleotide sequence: TGCGCCAGCAGCTTCAAGTCCCGGGCCTACGAGCAGTACTTC.

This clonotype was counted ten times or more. The DNA of the CDR3 is TGTGCCAGCAGCAACAATAGGTTGGCGGCTGAAGCTTTCTTT. Translating gives CASSNNRLAAEAFF. The V and J genes are TRBV12-3 or TRBV12-4 and TRBJ1-1, with D uncertain. V lost 6 bases and J 6 bases, leaving 17 bases between the germline ends. The CDR3 is made up of 14 amino acids.

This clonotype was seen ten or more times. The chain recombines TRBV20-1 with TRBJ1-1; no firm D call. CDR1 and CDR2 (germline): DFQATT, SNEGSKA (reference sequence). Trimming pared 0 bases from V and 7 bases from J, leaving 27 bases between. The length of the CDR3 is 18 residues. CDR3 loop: CSAREVSSSVIPTVEAFF. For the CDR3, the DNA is TGCAGTGCTAGAGAGGTATCTTCCTCAGTAATACCCACGGTTGAAGCTTTCTTT.

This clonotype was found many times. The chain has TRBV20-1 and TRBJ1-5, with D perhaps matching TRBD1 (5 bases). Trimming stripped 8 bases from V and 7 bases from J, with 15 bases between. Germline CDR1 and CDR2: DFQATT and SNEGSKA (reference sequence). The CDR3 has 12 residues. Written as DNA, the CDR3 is TGCAGTCTCGGGACTGTGGGACAGCCCCAGCATTTT. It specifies CSLGTVGQPQHF.

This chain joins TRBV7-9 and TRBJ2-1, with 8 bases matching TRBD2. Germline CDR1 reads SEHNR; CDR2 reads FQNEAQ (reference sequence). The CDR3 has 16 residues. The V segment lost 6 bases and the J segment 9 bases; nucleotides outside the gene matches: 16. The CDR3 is CASSREGSGGQGEQFF. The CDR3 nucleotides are TGTGCCAGCAGTCGAGAAGGATCGGGGGGGCAGGGTGAGCAGTTCTTC.

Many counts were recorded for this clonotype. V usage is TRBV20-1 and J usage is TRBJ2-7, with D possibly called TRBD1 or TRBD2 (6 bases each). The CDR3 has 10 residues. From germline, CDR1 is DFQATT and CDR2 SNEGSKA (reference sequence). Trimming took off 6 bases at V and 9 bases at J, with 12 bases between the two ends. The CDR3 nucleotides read TGCAGTGCCTTCGGAGGGGGGCAGTACTTC. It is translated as CSAFGGGQYF.

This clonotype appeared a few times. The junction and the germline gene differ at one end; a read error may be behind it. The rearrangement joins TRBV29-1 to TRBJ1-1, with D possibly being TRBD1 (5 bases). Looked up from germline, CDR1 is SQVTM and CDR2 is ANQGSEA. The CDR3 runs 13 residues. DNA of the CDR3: TGCAGCCCTTGGACGGGGGGGAACGCTGAAGCTTTCTTT. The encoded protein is CSPWTGGNAEAFF.

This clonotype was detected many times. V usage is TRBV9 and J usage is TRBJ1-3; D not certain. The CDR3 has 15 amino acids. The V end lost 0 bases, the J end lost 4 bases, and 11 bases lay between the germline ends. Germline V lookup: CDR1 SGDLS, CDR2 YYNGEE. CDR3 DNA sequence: TGTGCCAGCAGCGTAGAGACGGGGAGCGGAAACACCATATATTTT. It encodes CASSVETGSGNTIYF.

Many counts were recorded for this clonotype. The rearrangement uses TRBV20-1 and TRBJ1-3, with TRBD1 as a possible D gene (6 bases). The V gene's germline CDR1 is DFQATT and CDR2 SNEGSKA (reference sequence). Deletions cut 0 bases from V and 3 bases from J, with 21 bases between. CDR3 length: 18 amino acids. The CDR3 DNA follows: TGCAGTGCTAGAGACCCGACAGGCTCCCTCTGGGGTGGAAACACCATATATTTT. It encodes CSARDPTGSLWGGNTIYF.

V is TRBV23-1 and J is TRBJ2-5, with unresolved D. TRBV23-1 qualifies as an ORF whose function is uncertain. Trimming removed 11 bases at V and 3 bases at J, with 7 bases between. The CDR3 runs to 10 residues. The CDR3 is CARDKETQYF. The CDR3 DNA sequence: TGCGCCCGAGACAAAGAGACCCAGTACTTC.

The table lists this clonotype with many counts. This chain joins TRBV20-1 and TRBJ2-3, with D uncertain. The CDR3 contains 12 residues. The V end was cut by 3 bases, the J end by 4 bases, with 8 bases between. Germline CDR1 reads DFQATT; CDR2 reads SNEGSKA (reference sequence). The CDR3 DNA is TGCAGTGCTAGGGAGAGAGCAGATACGCAGTATTTT. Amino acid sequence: CSARERADTQYF.

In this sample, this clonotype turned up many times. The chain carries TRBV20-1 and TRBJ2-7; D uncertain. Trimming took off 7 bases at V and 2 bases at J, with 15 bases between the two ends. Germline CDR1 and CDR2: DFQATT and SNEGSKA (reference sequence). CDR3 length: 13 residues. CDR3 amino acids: CSVRRIPPYEQYF. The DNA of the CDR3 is TGCAGTGTTCGGCGGATCCCCCCCTACGAGCAGTACTTC.

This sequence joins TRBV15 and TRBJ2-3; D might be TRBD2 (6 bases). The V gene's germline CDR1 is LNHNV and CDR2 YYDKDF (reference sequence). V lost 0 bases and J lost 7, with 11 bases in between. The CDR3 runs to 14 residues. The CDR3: CATSRDPLAYTQYF. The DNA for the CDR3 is TGTGCCACCAGCAGAGATCCGCTAGCGTATACGCAGTATTTT.

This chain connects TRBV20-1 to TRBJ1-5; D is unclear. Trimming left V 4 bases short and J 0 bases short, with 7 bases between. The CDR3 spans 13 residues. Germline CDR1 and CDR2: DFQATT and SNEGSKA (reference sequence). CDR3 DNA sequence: TGCAGTGCTATAGGGATTAGCAATCAGCCCCAGCATTTT. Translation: CSAIGISNQPQHF.

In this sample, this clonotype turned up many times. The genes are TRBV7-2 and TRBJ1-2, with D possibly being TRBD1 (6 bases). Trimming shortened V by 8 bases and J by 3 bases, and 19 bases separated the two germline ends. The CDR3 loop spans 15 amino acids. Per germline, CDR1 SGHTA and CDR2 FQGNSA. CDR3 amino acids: CASLFRPGADYGYTF. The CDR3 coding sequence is TGTGCCAGCCTATTCAGGCCGGGGGCGGACTATGGCTACACCTTC.

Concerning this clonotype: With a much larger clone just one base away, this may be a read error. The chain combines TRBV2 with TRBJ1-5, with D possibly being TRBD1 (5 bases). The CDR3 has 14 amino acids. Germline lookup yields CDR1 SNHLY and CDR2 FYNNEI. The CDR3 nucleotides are TGTGCCAGCAGTTCAGGGTCGGGCAATCAGCCCCAGCAATTT. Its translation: CASSSGSGNQPQQF.

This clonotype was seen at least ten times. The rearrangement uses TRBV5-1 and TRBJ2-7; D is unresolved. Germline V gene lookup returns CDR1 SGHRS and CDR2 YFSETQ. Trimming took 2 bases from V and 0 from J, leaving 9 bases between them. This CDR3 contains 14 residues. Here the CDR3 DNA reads TGCGCCAGCAGCTTACAGCAAGGCTCCTACGAGCAGTACTTC. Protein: CASSLQQGSYEQYF. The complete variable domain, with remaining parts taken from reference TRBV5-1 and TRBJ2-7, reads KAGVTQTPRYLIKTRGQQVTLSCSPISGHRSVSWYQQTPGQGLQFLFEYFSETQRNKGNFPGRFSGRQFSNSRSEMNVSTLELGDSALYLCASSLQQGSYEQYFGPGTRLTVT.

The CDR3 loop is CASRIQQGLYEQYF. As DNA, the CDR3 is TGTGCCAGCAGGATCCAACAGGGACTTTACGAGCAGTACTTC. This chain joins TRBV28 and TRBJ2-7; D assignment may be TRBD1 or TRBD2 (6 bases each). Trimming pared 6 bases from V and 4 bases from J, leaving 16 bases between. CDR3 length: 14 residues. CDR1 MDHEN and CDR2 SYDVKM come from the germline V gene.

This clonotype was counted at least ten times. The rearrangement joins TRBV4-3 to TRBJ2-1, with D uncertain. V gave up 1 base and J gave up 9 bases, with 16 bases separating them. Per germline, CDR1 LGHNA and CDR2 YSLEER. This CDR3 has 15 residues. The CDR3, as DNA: TGCGCCAGCAGCCAAGGGGTGAGAGCGAGAGGTGAGCAGTTCTTC. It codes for CASSQGVRARGEQFF.

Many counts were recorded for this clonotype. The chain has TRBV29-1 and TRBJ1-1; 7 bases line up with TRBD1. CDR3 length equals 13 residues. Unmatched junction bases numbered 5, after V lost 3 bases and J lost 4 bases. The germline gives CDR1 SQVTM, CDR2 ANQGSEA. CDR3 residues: CSVETGQITEAFF. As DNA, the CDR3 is TGCAGCGTTGAGACGGGACAGATCACTGAAGCTTTCTTT.

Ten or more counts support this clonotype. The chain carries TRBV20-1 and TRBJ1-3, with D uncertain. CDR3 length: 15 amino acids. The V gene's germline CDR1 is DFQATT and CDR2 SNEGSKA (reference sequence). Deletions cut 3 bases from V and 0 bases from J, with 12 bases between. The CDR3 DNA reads TGCAGTGCTAGTCCGGACGGGAGCTCTGGAAACACCATATATTTT. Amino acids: CSASPDGSSGNTIYF.

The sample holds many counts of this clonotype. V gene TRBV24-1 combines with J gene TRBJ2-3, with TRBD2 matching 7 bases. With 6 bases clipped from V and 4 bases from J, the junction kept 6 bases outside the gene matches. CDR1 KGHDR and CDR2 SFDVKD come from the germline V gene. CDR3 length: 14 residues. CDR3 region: CATSPRGEADTQYF. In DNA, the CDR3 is TGTGCCACCAGTCCCCGGGGGGAGGCAGATACGCAGTATTTT.